These 10 T cell receptor beta chains were all obtained from the same sample, sequenced in a study of blood T cells in healthy people across ages (dated by TCRdb to the mid-2010s). To prepare the library, 5' RACE was applied. Sequencing took place on an Illumina HiSeq 2500. A second 7 to 11 cycle PCR used a sample-barcoded 5' primer and a J-beta primer mix. TCRdb reprocessing: public reads trimmed at Q25 with fastp, clones called with MiXCR, in-frame beta chains kept. Rows matching on CDR3 protein sequence are summarized as one entry with the most common DNA and genes. This sample is represented by 650,000 to 1,000,000 distinct CDR3 sequences; 35% to 40% of them were singletons. The ten largest clones take up roughly 13% of the sample. The sample was blood. These receptors originate from a man aged 18 to 30 in good health.

On this clonotype: A much larger clone lies one base from this, so it may be a read error. The genes are TRBV20-1 and TRBJ2-5, with D maybe TRBD1 (6 bases). The better agreement between TRBJ2-7 and the DNA end casts doubt on the J call. Germline CDR1 DFQATT, CDR2 SNEGSKA (reference sequence). The CDR3 length is 13 residues. CDR3 sequence (DNA): TGCAGTGCTGTCCGGGGCAGGGGATCCGAGCAGTACTTC. As protein: CSAVRGRGSEQYF.

This chain joins TRBV27 and TRBJ2-5, with 7 positions matching TRBD1. Germline-derived CDR1 and CDR2 are MNHEY and SMNVEV (reference sequence). There are 16 residues in the CDR3. V lost 0 bases to trimming and J lost 11 bases; unmatched junction nucleotides: 15. The chain's CDR3 is CASSLSTGVVGNEQYF. CDR3 DNA sequence: TGTGCCAGCAGTTTATCTACAGGGGTGGTCGGCAATGAGCAGTACTTC.

Note on this clonotype: Its ends do not fully match the called genes, so a read error is possible. V is TRBV4-3 and J is TRBJ2-1; D may be TRBD2 (5 bases). Germline V gene data show CDR1 as LGHNA and CDR2 as YSLEER. The length of the CDR3 is 14 residues. DNA for the CDR3: TGCGCCAGCAGTCAAGTTTCAGTTGGCGGGTGGCAGTTCTTC. Translating it yields CASSQVSVGGWQFF.

This clonotype was recorded a few times. The V call is TRBV12-3 or TRBV12-4, the J call TRBJ1-4, with a tentative D call TRBD1 (6 bases). V dropped 6 bases and J dropped 12 bases, with 17 bases sitting between them. There are 13 residues in the CDR3. CDR3 in DNA: TGTGCCAGCAGCCCAGAGGGGGGGGCAGAACTGTTTTTT. Its translation is CASSPEGGAELFF.

The count of this clonotype is one. The gene calls are TRBV7-2 and TRBJ2-1; 7 nucleotides line up with TRBD2. Per germline, CDR1 SGHTA and CDR2 FQGNSA. The J segment lost 13 bases and the V segment lost 6 bases, leaving 18 bases of the junction unmatched. The CDR3 loop spans 15 amino acids. The DNA for the CDR3 is TGTGCCAGCAGACTCCTACTAGCGAGAGGAGAGACCCAGTTCTTC. This sequence encodes CASRLLLARGETQFF.

V is TRBV6-1 and J is TRBJ1-6, with D possibly matching TRBD1 (5 bases). The germline V gene has CDR1 MNHNS and CDR2 SASEGT. V was trimmed by 7 bases and J by 7 bases, leaving 17 bases between them. The length of the CDR3 is 15 residues. The CDR3 loop reads CASNPGLLGNSPLHF. The DNA of the CDR3 is TGTGCCAGCAACCCGGGGCTGCTAGGGAATTCACCCCTCCACTTT.

The chain recombines TRBV6-2 or TRBV6-3 with TRBJ1-5, with 11 bases identical to TRBD1. Trimming cost V 5 bases and J 11 bases; bases outside gene matches: 5. Per the germline V gene, CDR1 is MNHEY and CDR2 is SVGEGT. The CDR3 runs to 13 residues. CDR3 in DNA: TGTGCCAGCAGTGTCGGACAGGGGGCAACCCAGCATTTT. As protein: CASSVGQGATQHF.

This clonotype was found a few times. The chain joins TRBV10-3 to TRBJ1-6, with 7 bases aligning to TRBD1. V dropped 2 bases and J dropped 7; count of bases not matched to a gene: 17. CDR1 and CDR2 from the germline V gene are ENHRY and SYGVKD. The CDR3 runs 19 residues. The CDR3 reads CAISETGARGRARNSPLHF. CDR3 bases: TGTGCCATCAGTGAGACAGGGGCCAGGGGTCGGGCGCGGAATTCACCCCTCCACTTT.

The rearrangement uses TRBV20-1 and TRBJ1-1; a weak D match, TRBD1 (6 bases). The V gene's germline CDR1 is DFQATT and CDR2 SNEGSKA (reference sequence). Deletions cut 2 bases from V and 1 base from J, with 20 bases between. CDR3 size: 17 residues. CDR3 DNA sequence: TGCAGTGCTAGACCTCTGGGGTCGGGGGCGGGGAACACTGAAGCTTTCTTT. It codes for CSARPLGSGAGNTEAFF.

The rearrangement links TRBV20-1 to TRBJ2-3, with a possible D match to TRBD2 (5 bases). Germline CDR1 and CDR2: DFQATT and SNEGSKA (reference sequence). Between the trimmed V and J ends, which lost 3 bases and 0 bases, there was a span of 16 bases. This CDR3 contains 16 residues. CDR3 loop: CSASDLKRLSTDTQYF. The DNA for the CDR3 is TGCAGTGCTAGCGACCTCAAGCGGCTCAGCACAGATACGCAGTATTTT.